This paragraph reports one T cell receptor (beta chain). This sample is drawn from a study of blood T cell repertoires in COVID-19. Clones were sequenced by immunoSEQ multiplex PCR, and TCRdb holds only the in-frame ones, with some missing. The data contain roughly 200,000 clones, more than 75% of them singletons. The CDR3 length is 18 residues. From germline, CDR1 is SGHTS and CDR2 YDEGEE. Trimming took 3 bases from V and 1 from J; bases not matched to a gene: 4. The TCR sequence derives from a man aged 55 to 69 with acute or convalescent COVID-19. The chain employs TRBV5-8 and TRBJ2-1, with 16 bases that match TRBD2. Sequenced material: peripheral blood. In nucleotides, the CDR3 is TGTGCCAGCAGCTCCCTGGGACTAGCGGGGGGGTCCTACAATGAGCAGTTCTTC. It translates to CASSSLGLAGGSYNEQFF.